This T cell receptor beta chain appears in the sequencing data of a study of cytomegalovirus exposure and HLA in healthy donors. Study-wide points: The study designated 160 or so TCR beta chains cytomegalovirus-associated. Prior analysis indicated that the majority of TCR beta V segments exhibited productivity approximately 87% or approximately 30% of the time. A few CMV-associated chains were confirmed in vitro to be specific for CMV antigens. Accurate HLA-A and HLA-B prediction from TCR beta sequences was reported for most subjects.

Both 60 Vbeta primers and 13 Jbeta primers went into the PCR. Here immunoSEQ multiplex PCR was the method, and the copy in TCRdb shows in-frame clones only, minus some. The sample lists 100,000 to 120,000 clones; just over 75% were seen once. The germline V and J ends were trimmed by 5 bases and 1 base, with 11 bases remaining between them. The CDR3 has 15 amino acids. The germline CDR1 and CDR2 sequences are LNHDA and SQIVND (reference sequence). A remark on this clone: Its antigen is as yet unknown.

The origin of this receptor is a middle-aged man in good health and CMV-seropositive. V gene TRBV19 combines with J gene TRBJ2-2, with D possibly TRBD1 on 6 matching bases. The specimen sequenced was PBMCs. CDR3 region: CASSVGHLNTGELFF. The DNA of the CDR3 is TGTGCCAGTAGTGTGGGACACTTGAACACCGGGGAGCTGTTTTTT. Supplemented by reference TRBV19 and TRBJ2-2, the full variable domain reads DGGITQSPKYLFRKEGQNVTLSCEQNLNHDAMYWYRQDPGQGLRLIYYSQIVNDFQKGDIAEGYSVSREKKESFPLTVTSAQKNPTAFYLCASSVGHLNTGELFFGEGSRLTVL.